Sequencing of this T cell receptor (beta chain) was carried out in a study of blood T cell repertoires in COVID-19. Clones were read by immunoSEQ multiplex PCR, and TCRdb kept only the in-frame ones, dropping some. The table has 100,000 to 150,000 clones, more than 70% seen once. As concerns this clone: Mismatch with germline at one junction end may stem from a read error.

The germline V gene has CDR1 SSHAT and CDR2 FNYEAQ (reference sequence). The CDR3 contains 15 residues. This clonotype was obtained from a woman older than 75 with acute or convalescent COVID-19. Sequenced input: peripheral blood. The chain is built from TRBV7-7 and TRBJ2-5, with TRBD2 matching 11 bases. The CDR3 sequence is CASSSGGLAGETQYF. CDR3 nucleotides: TGTGCTAGCAGCTCGGGTGGACTAGCGGGAGAGACCCAGTACTTC.